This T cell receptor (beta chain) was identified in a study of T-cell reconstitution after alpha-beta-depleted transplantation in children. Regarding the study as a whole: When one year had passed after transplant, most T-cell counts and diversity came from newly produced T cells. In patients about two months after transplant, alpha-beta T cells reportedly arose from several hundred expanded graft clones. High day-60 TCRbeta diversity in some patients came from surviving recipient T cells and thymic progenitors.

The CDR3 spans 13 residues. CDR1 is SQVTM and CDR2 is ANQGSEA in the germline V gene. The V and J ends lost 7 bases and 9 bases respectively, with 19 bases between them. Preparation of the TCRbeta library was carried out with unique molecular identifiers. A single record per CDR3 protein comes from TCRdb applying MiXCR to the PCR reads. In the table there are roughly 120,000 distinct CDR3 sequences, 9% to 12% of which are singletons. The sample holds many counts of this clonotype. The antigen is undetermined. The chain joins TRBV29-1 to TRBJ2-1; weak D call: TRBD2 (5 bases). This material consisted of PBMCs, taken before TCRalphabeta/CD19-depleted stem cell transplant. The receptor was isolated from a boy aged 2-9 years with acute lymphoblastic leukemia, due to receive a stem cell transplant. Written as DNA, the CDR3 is TGCAGCGGACCCAAGGTTCCAGGAGGTGAGCAGTTCTTC. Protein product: CSGPKVPGGEQFF.